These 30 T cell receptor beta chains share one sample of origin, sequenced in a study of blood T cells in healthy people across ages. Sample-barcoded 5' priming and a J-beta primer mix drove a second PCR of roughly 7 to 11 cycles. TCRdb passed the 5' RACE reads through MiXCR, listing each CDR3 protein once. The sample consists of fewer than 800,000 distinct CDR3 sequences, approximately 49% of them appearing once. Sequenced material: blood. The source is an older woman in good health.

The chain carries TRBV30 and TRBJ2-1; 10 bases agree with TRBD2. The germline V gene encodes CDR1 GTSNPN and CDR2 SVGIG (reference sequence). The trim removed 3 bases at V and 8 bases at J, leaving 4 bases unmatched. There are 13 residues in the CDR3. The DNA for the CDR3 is TGTGCCTGGAGGGCTAGCGGGAGACATGAGCAGTTCTTC. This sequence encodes CAWRASGRHEQFF.

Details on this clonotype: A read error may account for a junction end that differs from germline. The CDR3 DNA reads TGTGCCCGCAGTCCCTGGGACAGGGGGAACATTCAGTACTTC. Amino acid sequence: CARSPWDRGNIQYF. The chain links TRBV6-5 to TRBJ2-4; 11 bases fit TRBD1. CDR3 length: 14 residues. Germline lookup yields CDR1 MNHEY and CDR2 SVGAGI.

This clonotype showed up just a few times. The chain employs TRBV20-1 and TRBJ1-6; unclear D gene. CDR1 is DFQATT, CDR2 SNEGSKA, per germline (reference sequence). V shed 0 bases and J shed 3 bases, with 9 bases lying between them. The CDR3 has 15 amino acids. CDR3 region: CSARDQMVYNSPLHF. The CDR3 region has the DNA TGCAGTGCTAGAGATCAAATGGTCTATAATTCACCCCTCCACTTT.

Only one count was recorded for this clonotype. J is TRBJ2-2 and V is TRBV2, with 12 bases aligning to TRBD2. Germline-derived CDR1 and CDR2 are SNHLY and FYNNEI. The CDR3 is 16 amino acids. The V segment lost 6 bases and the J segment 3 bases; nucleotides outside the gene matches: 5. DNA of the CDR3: TGTGCCAGCAGGAAAACTAGCGGGAGGTACACCGGGGAGCTGTTTTTT. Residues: CASRKTSGRYTGELFF.

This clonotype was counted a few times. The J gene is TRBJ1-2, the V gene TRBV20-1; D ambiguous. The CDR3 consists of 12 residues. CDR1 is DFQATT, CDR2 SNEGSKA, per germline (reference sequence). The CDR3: CSERPFSYGYTF. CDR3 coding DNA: TGCAGCGAACGGCCCTTCTCCTATGGCTACACCTTC.

The CDR3, as DNA: TGTGCCAGCAGCAAAGTGAGGGTTGGCTACACCTTC. Its translation: CASSKVRVGYTF. The genes are TRBV21-1 and TRBJ1-2. TRBV21-1 is a listed pseudogene. The CDR3 length is 12 residues.

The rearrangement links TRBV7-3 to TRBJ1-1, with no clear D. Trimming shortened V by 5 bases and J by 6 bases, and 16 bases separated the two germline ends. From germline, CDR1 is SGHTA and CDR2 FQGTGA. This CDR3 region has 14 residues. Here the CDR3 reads CASSPGPVGAEAFF. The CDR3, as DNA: TGTGCCAGCAGCCCGGGCCCTGTTGGGGCTGAAGCTTTCTTT.

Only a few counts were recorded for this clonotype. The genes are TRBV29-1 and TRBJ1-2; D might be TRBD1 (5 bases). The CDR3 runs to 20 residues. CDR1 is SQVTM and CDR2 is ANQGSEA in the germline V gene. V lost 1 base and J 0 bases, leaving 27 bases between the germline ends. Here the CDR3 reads CSVEGEHHQDGARANYGYTF. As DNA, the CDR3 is TGCAGCGTTGAAGGGGAACACCACCAGGATGGGGCGCGGGCTAACTATGGCTACACCTTC.

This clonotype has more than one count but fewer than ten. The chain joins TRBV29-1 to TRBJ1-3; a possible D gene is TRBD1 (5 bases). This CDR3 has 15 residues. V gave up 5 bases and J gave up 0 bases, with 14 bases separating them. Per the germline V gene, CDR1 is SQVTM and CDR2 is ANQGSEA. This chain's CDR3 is CSVRGGSNSGNTIYF. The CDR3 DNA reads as TGCAGCGTTCGGGGGGGGAGCAACTCTGGAAACACCATATATTTT. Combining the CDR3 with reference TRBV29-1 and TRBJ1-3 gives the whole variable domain SAVISQKPSRDICQRGTSLTIQCQVDSQVTMMFWYRQQPGQSLTLIATANQGSEATYESGFVIDKFPISRPNLTFSTLTVSNMSPEDSSIYLCSVRGGSNSGNTIYFGEGSWLTVV.

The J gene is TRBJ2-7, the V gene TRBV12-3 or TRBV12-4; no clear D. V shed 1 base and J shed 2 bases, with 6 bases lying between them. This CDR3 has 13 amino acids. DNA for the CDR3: TGTGCCAGCAGTTTAGGACCCACCTACGAGCAGTACTTC. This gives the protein CASSLGPTYEQYF.

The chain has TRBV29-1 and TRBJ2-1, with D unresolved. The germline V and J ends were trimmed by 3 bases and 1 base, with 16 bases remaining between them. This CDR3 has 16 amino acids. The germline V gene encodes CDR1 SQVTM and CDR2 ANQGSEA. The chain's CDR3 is CSVDNNRADSYNEQFF. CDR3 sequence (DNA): TGCAGCGTTGATAATAACCGGGCGGATTCCTACAATGAGCAGTTCTTC.

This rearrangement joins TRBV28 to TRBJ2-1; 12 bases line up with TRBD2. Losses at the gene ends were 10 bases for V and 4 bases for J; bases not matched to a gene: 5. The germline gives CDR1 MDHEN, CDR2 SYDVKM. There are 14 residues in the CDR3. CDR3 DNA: TGTGCCACAGCCGGGACTAGCGGGTACAATGAGCAGTTCTTC. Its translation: CATAGTSGYNEQFF.

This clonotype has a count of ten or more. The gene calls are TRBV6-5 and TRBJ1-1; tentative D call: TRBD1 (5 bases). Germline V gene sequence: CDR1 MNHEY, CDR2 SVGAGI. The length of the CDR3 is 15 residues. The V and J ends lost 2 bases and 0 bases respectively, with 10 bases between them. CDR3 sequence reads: CASSYGAGLNTEAFF. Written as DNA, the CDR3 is TGTGCCAGCAGTTACGGGGCAGGATTGAACACTGAAGCTTTCTTT.

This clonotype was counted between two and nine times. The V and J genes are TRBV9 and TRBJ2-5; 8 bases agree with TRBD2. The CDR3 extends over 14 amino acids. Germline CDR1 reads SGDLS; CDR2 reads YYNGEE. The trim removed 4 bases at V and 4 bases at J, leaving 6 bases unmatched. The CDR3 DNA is TGTGCCAGCAGCAATATAGCGGGAACAGAGACCCAGTACTTC. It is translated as CASSNIAGTETQYF. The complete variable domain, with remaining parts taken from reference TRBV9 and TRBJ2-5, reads DSGVTQTPKHLITATGQRVTLRCSPRSGDLSVYWYQQSLDQGLQFLIQYYNGEERAKGNILERFSAQQFPDLHSELNLSSLELGDSALYFCASSNIAGTETQYFGPGTRLLVL.

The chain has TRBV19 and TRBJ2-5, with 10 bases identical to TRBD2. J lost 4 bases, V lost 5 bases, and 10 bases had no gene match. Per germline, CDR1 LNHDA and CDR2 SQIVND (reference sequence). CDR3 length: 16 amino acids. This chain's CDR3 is CASSEASGRFGETQYF. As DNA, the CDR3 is TGTGCCAGTAGTGAGGCTAGCGGGAGATTCGGAGAGACCCAGTACTTC.

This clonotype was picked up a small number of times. CDR3 sequence reads: CSGDSGANVLTF. As DNA, the CDR3 is TGCAGCGGGGACTCTGGGGCCAACGTCCTGACTTTC. The chain recombines TRBV29-1 with TRBJ2-6; the D is unclear. From germline, CDR1 is SQVTM and CDR2 ANQGSEA. V was cut by 7 bases and J by 0 bases, with 4 bases left in between. The CDR3 has 12 amino acids.

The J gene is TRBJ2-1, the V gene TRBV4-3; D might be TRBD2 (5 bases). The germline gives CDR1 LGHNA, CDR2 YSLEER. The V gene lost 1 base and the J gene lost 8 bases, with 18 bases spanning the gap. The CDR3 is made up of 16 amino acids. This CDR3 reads CASSQAEVRKIDEQFF. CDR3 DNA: TGCGCCAGCAGCCAAGCGGAGGTACGAAAGATCGATGAGCAGTTCTTC.

In DNA, the CDR3 is TGTGCCAGCTCACCAGAGGCAGGATGGAATTCACCCCTCCACTTT. Its protein is CASSPEAGWNSPLHF. This chain connects TRBV18 to TRBJ1-6, with D unresolved. Germline CDR1 reads KGHSH; CDR2 reads LQKENI. There are 15 residues in the CDR3. Trimming removed 2 bases at V and 7 bases at J, with 12 bases between.

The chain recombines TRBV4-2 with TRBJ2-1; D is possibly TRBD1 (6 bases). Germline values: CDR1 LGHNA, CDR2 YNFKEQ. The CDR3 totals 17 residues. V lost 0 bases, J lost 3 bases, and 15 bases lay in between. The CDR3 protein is CASSQEPRRGDYNEQFF. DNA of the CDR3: TGTGCCAGCAGCCAAGAGCCCCGCAGGGGAGACTACAATGAGCAGTTCTTC.

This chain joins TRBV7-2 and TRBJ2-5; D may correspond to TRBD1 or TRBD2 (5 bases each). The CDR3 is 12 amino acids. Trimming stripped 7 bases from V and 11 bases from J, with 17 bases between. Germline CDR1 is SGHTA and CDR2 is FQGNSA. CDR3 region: CASNSRGRQQYF. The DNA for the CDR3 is TGTGCCAGCAACTCCCGGGGCCGCCAGCAGTACTTC.

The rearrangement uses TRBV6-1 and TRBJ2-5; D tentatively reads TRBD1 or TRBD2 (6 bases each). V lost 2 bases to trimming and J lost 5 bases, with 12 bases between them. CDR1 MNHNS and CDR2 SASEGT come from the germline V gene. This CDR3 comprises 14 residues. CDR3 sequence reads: CASSESGGGETQYF. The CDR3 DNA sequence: TGTGCCAGCAGTGAATCCGGGGGCGGTGAGACCCAGTACTTC.

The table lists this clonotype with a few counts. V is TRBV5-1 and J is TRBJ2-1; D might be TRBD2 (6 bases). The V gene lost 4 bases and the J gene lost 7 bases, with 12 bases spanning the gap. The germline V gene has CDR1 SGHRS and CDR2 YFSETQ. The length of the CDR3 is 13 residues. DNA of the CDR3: TGCGCCAGCAGCGTGGAGGGCCTGAATGAGCAGTTCTTC. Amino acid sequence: CASSVEGLNEQFF.

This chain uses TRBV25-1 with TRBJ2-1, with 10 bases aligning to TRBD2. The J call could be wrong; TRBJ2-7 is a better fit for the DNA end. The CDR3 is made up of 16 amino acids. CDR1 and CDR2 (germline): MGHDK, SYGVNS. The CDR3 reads CASSPASSGRSGEQYF. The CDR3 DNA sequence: TGTGCCAGCAGCCCGGCGTCTAGCGGGAGATCGGGCGAGCAGTACTTC.

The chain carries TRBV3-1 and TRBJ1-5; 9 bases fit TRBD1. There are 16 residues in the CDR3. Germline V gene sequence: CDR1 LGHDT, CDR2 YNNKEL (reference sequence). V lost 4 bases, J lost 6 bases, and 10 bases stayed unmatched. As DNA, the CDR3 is TGTGCCAGCAGCCCGGGACAGGGAGGGGCGGTTCAGCCCCAGCATTTT. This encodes CASSPGQGGAVQPQHF.

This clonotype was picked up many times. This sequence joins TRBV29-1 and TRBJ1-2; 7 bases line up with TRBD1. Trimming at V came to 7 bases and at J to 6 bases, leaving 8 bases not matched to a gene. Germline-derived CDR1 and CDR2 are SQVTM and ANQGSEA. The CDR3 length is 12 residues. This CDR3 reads CSAGGDSHGYTF. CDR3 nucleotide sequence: TGCAGCGCAGGAGGGGACAGCCATGGCTACACCTTC.

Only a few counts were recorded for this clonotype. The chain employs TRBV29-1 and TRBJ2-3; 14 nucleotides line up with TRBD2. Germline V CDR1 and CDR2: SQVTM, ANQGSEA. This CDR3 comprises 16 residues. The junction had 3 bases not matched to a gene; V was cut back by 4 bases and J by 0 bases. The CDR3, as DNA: TGCAGCGTTGGGGGGACTAGCGGGGGTAGCACAGATACGCAGTATTTT. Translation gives CSVGGTSGGSTDTQYF.

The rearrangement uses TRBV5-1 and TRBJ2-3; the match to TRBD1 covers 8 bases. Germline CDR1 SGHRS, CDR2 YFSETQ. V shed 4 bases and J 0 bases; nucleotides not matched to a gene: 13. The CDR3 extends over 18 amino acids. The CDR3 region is CASSHQKNRDRSTDTQYF. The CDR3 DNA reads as TGCGCCAGCAGCCACCAGAAAAACCGGGACAGGAGCACAGATACGCAGTATTTT.

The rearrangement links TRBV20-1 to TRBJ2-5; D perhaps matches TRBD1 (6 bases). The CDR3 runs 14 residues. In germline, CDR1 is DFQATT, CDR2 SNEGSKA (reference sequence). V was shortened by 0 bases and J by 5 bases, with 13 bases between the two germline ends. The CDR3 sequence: CSARDGTLGETQYF. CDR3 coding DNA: TGCAGTGCTAGAGACGGGACATTGGGGGAGACCCAGTACTTC.

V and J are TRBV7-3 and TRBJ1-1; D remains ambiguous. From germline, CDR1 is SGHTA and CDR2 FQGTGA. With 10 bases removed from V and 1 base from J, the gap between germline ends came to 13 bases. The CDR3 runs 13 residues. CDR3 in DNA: TGTGCCACCGGGCCCGACGGGAACACTGAAGCTTTCTTT. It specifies CATGPDGNTEAFF.

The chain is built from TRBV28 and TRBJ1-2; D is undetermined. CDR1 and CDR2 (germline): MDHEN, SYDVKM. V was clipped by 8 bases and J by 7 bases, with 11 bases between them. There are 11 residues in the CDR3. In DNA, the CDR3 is TGTGCCAGCGCCTCTAATAGTGGCTACACCTTC. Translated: CASASNSGYTF.